The 10 T cell receptor beta chains reported below all come from one sample, sequenced in a study of T cell changes during pregnancy in multiple sclerosis. Using immunoSEQ multiplex PCR, the repertoire was profiled, and TCRdb retains in-frame clones only, with some absent. The sample lists about 31,000 clones, around nine tenths occurring once. The starting material was CD8+ T cells from peripheral blood mononuclear cells, obtained in the second trimester of pregnancy. The receptors derive from a female donor with multiple sclerosis, enrolled in a pregnancy study.

This clone was picked up one time. This rearrangement joins TRBV19 to TRBJ2-5; 15 nucleotides match TRBD2. The junction had 6 bases not matched to a gene; V was cut back by 5 bases and J by 5 bases. The length of the CDR3 is 16 residues. Germline loops: CDR1 LNHDA, CDR2 SQIVND (reference sequence). The DNA of the CDR3 is TGTGCCAGTAGTCTTGGACTAGCGGGAGGGCTTGAGACCCAGTACTTC. Translated: CASSLGLAGGLETQYF.

CDR3 residues: CASSLAGSDTLDFHEQFF. The CDR3 DNA sequence: TGTGCCAGCAGCTTAGCGGGCTCGGACACCCTAGACTTCCATGAGCAGTTCTTC. The chain carries TRBV7-2 and TRBJ2-1; a possible D gene is TRBD1 (5 bases). CDR3 length equals 18 residues. Looked up from germline, CDR1 is SGHTA and CDR2 is FQGNSA. Trimming left V 0 bases short and J 8 bases short, with 23 bases between.

The rearrangement uses TRBV19 and TRBJ2-7, with 11 bases fitting TRBD1. CDR1 is LNHDA, CDR2 SQIVND, per germline (reference sequence). The CDR3 contains 15 residues. J lost 4 bases, V lost 5 bases, and 7 bases had no gene match. The CDR3 loop reads CASSWGQGERYEQYF. The CDR3 DNA is TGTGCCAGTAGTTGGGGACAGGGGGAAAGGTACGAGCAGTACTTC.

J is TRBJ1-1 and V is TRBV29-1; 8 bases are shared with TRBD1. The V gene end was trimmed by 1 base and the J gene end by 1 base; junction bases not matched to a gene: 2. The CDR3 consists of 14 residues. CDR1 and CDR2 from the germline V gene are SQVTM and ANQGSEA. The CDR3: CSVEGTGKNTEAFF. CDR3 DNA: TGCAGCGTTGAAGGGACAGGGAAGAACACTGAAGCTTTCTTT.

This clone is a singleton in its sample. This chain uses TRBV6-6 with TRBJ1-2; 7 bases agree with TRBD1. V dropped 6 bases and J dropped 7; count of bases not matched to a gene: 8. This CDR3 has 13 amino acids. Per germline, CDR1 MNHNY and CDR2 SVGAGI (reference sequence). The CDR3 sequence: CASRTTGVAGYTF. The CDR3 DNA follows: TGTGCCAGCAGGACCACAGGGGTGGCTGGCTACACCTTC.

The rearrangement uses TRBV10-3 and TRBJ1-2; D remains ambiguous. The V and J ends lost 0 bases and 3 bases respectively, with 8 bases between them. Germline loops: CDR1 ENHRY, CDR2 SYGVKD. The CDR3 spans 14 residues. Here the CDR3 reads CAISESSGDYGYTF. The DNA of the CDR3 is TGTGCCATCAGTGAGTCCTCGGGAGACTATGGCTACACCTTC.

The chain employs TRBV19 and TRBJ1-5; TRBD1 is a possible D gene (5 bases). The germline CDR1 and CDR2 sequences are LNHDA and SQIVND (reference sequence). The CDR3 covers 13 residues. V lost 7 bases and J 6 bases, leaving 13 bases between the germline ends. The CDR3 bases are TGTGCCAGTATGAGTCCAACAGGTCAGCCCCAGCATTTT. Residues: CASMSPTGQPQHF.

The chain combines TRBV29-1 with TRBJ2-7; 7 bases agree with TRBD2. CDR1 and CDR2 (germline): SQVTM, ANQGSEA. The CDR3 runs 13 residues. V was pared by 3 bases and J by 0 bases, with 2 bases of the junction left unmatched. This CDR3 reads CSVDGGSSYEQYF. For the CDR3, the DNA is TGCAGCGTTGACGGGGGGAGCTCCTACGAGCAGTACTTC.

This clone was observed a handful of times. The chain employs TRBV5-1 and TRBJ1-1; D unresolved. V was shortened by 2 bases and J by 1 base, with 9 bases between the two germline ends. The germline V gene encodes CDR1 SGHRS and CDR2 YFSETQ. The CDR3 contains 14 residues. CDR3 DNA: TGCGCCAGCAGCTTTAACGGCGGGAACACTGAAGCTTTCTTT. This gives the protein CASSFNGGNTEAFF.

The rearrangement uses TRBV14 and TRBJ2-7, with TRBD1 matching 7 bases. The CDR3 contains 15 residues. V gave up 1 base and J gave up 5 bases; unmatched junction bases: 8. CDR1 is SGHDN, CDR2 FVKESK, per germline. The CDR3, as DNA: TGTGCCAGCAGCCAAGGGCGACAGGGTCGGAACGAGCAGTACTTC. Its protein is CASSQGRQGRNEQYF.